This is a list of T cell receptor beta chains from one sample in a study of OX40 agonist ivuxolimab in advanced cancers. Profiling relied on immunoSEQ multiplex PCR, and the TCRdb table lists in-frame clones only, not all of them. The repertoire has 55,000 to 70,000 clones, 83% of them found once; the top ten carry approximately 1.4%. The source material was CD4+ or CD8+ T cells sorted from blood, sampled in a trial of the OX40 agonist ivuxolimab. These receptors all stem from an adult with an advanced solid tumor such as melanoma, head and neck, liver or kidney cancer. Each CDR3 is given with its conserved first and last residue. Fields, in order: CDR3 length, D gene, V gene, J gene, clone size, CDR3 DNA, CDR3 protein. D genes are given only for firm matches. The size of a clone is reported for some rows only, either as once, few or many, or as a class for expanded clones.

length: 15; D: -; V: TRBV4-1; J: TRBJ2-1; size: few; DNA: TGCGCCAGCAGCCGGATCGGAGGCAGGCTAGATGAGCAGTTCTTC; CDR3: CASSRIGGRLDEQFF
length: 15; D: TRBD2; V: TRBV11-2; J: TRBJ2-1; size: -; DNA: TGTGCCAGCAGCTTACAACTAGCGGGGGTCAATGAGCAGTTCTTC; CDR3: CASSLQLAGVNEQFF
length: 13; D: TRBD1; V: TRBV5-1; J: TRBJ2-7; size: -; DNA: TGCGCCAGCAGCCTAACAGGGGTCTACGAGCAGTACTTC; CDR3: CASSLTGVYEQYF
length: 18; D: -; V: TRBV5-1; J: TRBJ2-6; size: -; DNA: TGCGCCAGCAGCTCGACACCCGTCCTCCTCTCTGGGGCCAACGTCCTGACTTTC; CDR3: CASSSTPVLLSGANVLTF
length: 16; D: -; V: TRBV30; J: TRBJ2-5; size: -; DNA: TGTGCCTGGAGCGGACGGGGAATAAGGTACCAAGAGACCCAGTACTTC; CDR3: CAWSGRGIRYQETQYF
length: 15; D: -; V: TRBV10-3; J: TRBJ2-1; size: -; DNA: TGTGCCATCAAATGGGAGAGGGTCTCCTACAATGAGCAGTTCTTC; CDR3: CAIKWERVSYNEQFF
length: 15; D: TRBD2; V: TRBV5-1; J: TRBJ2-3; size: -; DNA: TGCGCCAGCAGTCTAGCGGGGACTAGCATAGATACGCAGTATTTT; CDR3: CASSLAGTSIDTQYF
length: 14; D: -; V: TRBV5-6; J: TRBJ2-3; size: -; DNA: TGTGCCAGCAGCCCCGGACTTAAAACAGATACGCAGTATTTT; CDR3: CASSPGLKTDTQYF
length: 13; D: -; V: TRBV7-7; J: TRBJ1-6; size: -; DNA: TGTGCCAGCAGCGATGGGGAGCATTCACCCCTCCACTTT; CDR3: CASSDGEHSPLHF
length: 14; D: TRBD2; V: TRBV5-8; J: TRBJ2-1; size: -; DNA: TGTGCCAGCACCCCGGGACTAGCGGGCAATGAGCAGTTCTTC; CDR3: CASTPGLAGNEQFF
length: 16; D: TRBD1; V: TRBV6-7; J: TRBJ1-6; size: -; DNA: TGTGCCAGCAGCCATGGACAGGCACCCTATAATTCACCCCTCCACTTT; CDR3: CASSHGQAPYNSPLHF
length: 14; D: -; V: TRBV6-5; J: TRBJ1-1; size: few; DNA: TGTGCCAGCAGGGGGGGCAGGTTGGCAGGTGAAGCTTTCTTT; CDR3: CASRGGRLAGEAFF
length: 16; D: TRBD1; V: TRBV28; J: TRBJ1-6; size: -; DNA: TGTGCCAGCAGTTCATCCGGGACAGGGAGGAATTCACCCCTCCACTTT; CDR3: CASSSSGTGRNSPLHF
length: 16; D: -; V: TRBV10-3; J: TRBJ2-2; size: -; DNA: TGTGCCATCAGTGATCCGGGCACCCGGGCCACCGGGGAGCTGTTTTTT; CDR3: CAISDPGTRATGELFF
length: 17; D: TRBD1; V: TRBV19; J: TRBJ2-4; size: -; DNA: TGTGCCAGTAGTCTTTTACGTGGGACAGGGGGCAAAAACATTCAGTACTTC; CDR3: CASSLLRGTGGKNIQYF
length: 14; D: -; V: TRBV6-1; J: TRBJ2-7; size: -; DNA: TGTGCCAGTGGGACGTCCCATACTTCCTACGAGCAGTACTTC; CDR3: CASGTSHTSYEQYF